This TCR beta chain derives from a study of shared clonotypes between healthy human individuals. Sequencing was at deep level. Authors' processing steps: As immunoSEQ supplied junction-only sequences (without quality scores), filtering differed. The repertoire was sequenced with immunoSEQ multiplex PCR; TCRdb's copy has only in-frame clones and lacks some. Clone size and V and J calls were adopted from that table, with D and trimming inferred from the DNA. Of 450,000 or so clones detected, around 77% appear once; the ten largest clones hold around 12%. This clone was detected many times. Its antigen is unidentified. Findings of the study overall: What limited the represented genetic and exposure-history diversity was the small number of donors.

The V gene's germline CDR1 is SGHDT and CDR2 YYEEEE. Between the trimmed V and J ends, which lost 3 bases and 11 bases, there was a span of 14 bases. CDR3 size: 12 residues. Sample: PBMCs. The source is a woman aged 40 to 50 in good health. Some clones in this sample may be carry-over from other donors' samples. The gene calls are TRBV5-6 and TRBJ2-5; D may be TRBD2 (7 bases). The CDR3 DNA follows: TGTGCCAGCAGCTGGGGGGGCCAACAGCAGTACTTC. Its protein product is CASSWGGQQQYF.